This T cell receptor beta chain was observed in a study of human T cells and chemical hapten exposure. On the study more broadly: There were per-sample TCR yield variations, arising mainly from small pooled library volume differences.

Time point meaning: healthy volunteer bleed at 2 weeks. The authors' total RNA extraction used unfractionated whole blood. This clonotype was observed a few times. Antigen: not known. The study used a library that attached unique molecular identifiers to individual cDNA molecules. The authors' processing: Samples held a median of approximately 96,000 TCRs, range about 23,224–700,000. One entry per CDR3 protein, called by TCRdb with MiXCR from the RACE reads. These V and J calls rely on TCRdb rather than the paper's analysis. Among roughly 46,000 distinct CDR3 sequences listed, about 4.5% were seen once. Points from the study as a whole: DPC sensitization left the count of TCRs above 1 in 1000 unchanged.

The CDR3 is 15 amino acids. Germline CDR1 reads KGHSH; CDR2 reads LQKENI. The germline V and J ends were trimmed by 6 bases and 3 bases, with 16 bases remaining between them. The sequence came from a human donor in good health. Some clones in this sample may be carry-over from other donors' samples. The sequencing sample was made of whole blood. The chain recombines TRBV18 with TRBJ2-3; D assignment may be TRBD1 or TRBD2 (5 bases each). The CDR3 DNA sequence: TGTGCCAGCTCCCCGTCTCTAGCAGGGACAGATACGCAGTATTTT. Amino acid sequence: CASSPSLAGTDTQYF.